Below, 21 T cell receptor beta chains from the same sample are listed, as sequenced in a study of T cell responses to AZD1222 COVID-19 vaccine. Measured with immunoSEQ multiplex PCR; TCRdb has only the in-frame clones, and not every one. This sample has about 53,000 clones, with about 87% found just once. Specimen: peripheral blood, collected 28 days after the second AZD1222 dose. The receptors come from an adult who received the AZD1222 COVID-19 vaccine.

V and J are TRBV6-1 and TRBJ1-5, with D maybe TRBD1 (6 bases). CDR1 is MNHNS and CDR2 is SASEGT in the germline V gene. Trimming removed 3 bases at V and 4 bases at J, with 10 bases between. The CDR3 has 14 amino acids. The DNA for the CDR3 is TGTGCCAGCAGTGATAGGGGGTGGAATCAGCCCCAGCATTTT. As protein: CASSDRGWNQPQHF.

This clone was picked up one time. The chain uses TRBV30 and TRBJ1-6; D is unclear. Looked up from germline, CDR1 is GTSNPN and CDR2 is SVGIG (reference sequence). V lost 1 base to trimming and J lost 0 bases, with 10 bases between them. CDR3 length: 16 amino acids. Here the CDR3 DNA reads TGTGCCTGGAGTGGTATCGAGGGCTCCTATAATTCACCCCTCCACTTT. This gives the protein CAWSGIEGSYNSPLHF. Based on the CDR3 plus reference TRBV30 and TRBJ1-6, the full variable domain is SQTIHQWPATLVQPVGSPLSLECTVEGTSNPNLYWYRQAAGRGLQLLFYSVGIGQISSEVPQNLSASRPQDRQFILSSKKLLLSDSGFYLCAWSGIEGSYNSPLHFGNGTRLTVT.

The chain couples TRBV28 to TRBJ1-1; D not certain. The CDR3 covers 14 residues. V lost 7 bases and J 1 base, leaving 13 bases between the germline ends. Germline V lookup: CDR1 MDHEN, CDR2 SYDVKM. The CDR3 protein is CASNGGVRNTEAFF. Here the CDR3 DNA reads TGTGCCAGCAACGGTGGAGTAAGGAACACTGAAGCTTTCTTT.

This chain connects TRBV3-1 (or the pseudogene TRBV3-2) to TRBJ2-7; 8 bases align to TRBD2. J lost 4 bases, V lost 0 bases, and 14 bases had no gene match. The CDR3 spans 18 residues. CDR1 LGHDT and CDR2 YNNKEL come from the germline V gene (reference sequence). The CDR3 sequence is CASSQDWSGSGRSYEQYF. CDR3 nucleotide sequence: TGTGCCAGCAGCCAAGATTGGTCGGGGAGCGGGAGATCGTACGAGCAGTACTTC.

The V call is TRBV3-1 (or the pseudogene TRBV3-2), the J call TRBJ2-7; no clear D. V shed 4 bases and J shed 2 bases, with 12 bases lying between them. The CDR3 runs to 14 residues. Germline CDR1 and CDR2: LGHDT and YNNKEL (reference sequence). The CDR3 reads CASSRPVRPYEQYF. The CDR3 DNA reads as TGTGCCAGCAGCCGGCCAGTACGACCCTACGAGCAGTACTTC.

The chain recombines TRBV9 with TRBJ1-1; 7 nucleotides line up with TRBD1. V shed 0 bases, J shed 3 bases, and the junction held 8 bases outside the gene matches. This CDR3 contains 16 residues. Per germline, CDR1 SGDLS and CDR2 YYNGEE. The CDR3 coding sequence is TGTGCCAGCAGCGTAGGAGGGGGCTCGGGATACACTGAAGCTTTCTTT. Protein sequence: CASSVGGGSGYTEAFF.

This chain connects TRBV5-4 to TRBJ2-2, with a weak D call TRBD1 (5 bases). Germline V gene lookup returns CDR1 SGHNT and CDR2 YYREEE (reference sequence). With 0 bases removed from V and 3 bases from J, the gap between germline ends came to 12 bases. The CDR3 has 16 amino acids. The CDR3 loop is CASSLEGRRDTGELFF. The CDR3 DNA reads TGTGCCAGCAGCTTGGAAGGTCGCAGGGACACCGGGGAGCTGTTTTTT.

This clone occurred once. J is TRBJ1-1 and V is TRBV28; 7 nucleotides match TRBD1. Per the germline V gene, CDR1 is MDHEN and CDR2 is SYDVKM. The CDR3 contains 12 residues. Trimming cost V 6 bases and J 5 bases; bases outside gene matches: 3. The CDR3 spells CASRTGWTEAFF. DNA for the CDR3: TGTGCCAGCAGGACAGGGTGGACTGAAGCTTTCTTT.

V usage is TRBV7-6 and J usage is TRBJ2-1; D is perhaps TRBD2 (6 bases). The CDR3 is 16 amino acids. V was shortened by 5 bases and J by 0 bases, with 14 bases between the two germline ends. Per the germline V gene, CDR1 is SGHVS and CDR2 is FNYEAQ. The CDR3 here is CASSGNSGSSYNEQFF. DNA for the CDR3: TGTGCCAGCAGCGGAAATAGCGGATCCTCCTACAATGAGCAGTTCTTC.

Comments on this clone: The CDR3 does not close with the conserved phenylalanine or tryptophan, likely indicating a read error. No DNA is shown, since the ends of the CDR3 on it are uncertain; the CDR3 is the one TCRdb lists. CDR3 sequence: CASSQDNREAQG. This chain uses TRBV3-1 (or the pseudogene TRBV3-2) with TRBJ1-4. The CDR3 has 12 amino acids, counting both end residues. Per germline, CDR1 LGHDT and CDR2 YNNKEL (reference sequence).

This chain connects TRBV7-8 to TRBJ1-2; D call uncertain. The length of the CDR3 is 12 residues. V dropped 1 base and J dropped 5 bases, with 5 bases sitting between them. Germline CDR1 and CDR2: SGHVS and FQNEAQ. CDR3 in amino acids: CASSLGTYGYTF. CDR3 bases: TGTGCCAGCAGCTTAGGGACGTATGGCTACACCTTC.

This chain joins TRBV4-1 and TRBJ2-1; TRBD1 agrees at 8 bases. CDR1 MGHRA and CDR2 YSYEKL come from the germline V gene. There are 16 residues in the CDR3. The ends lost 0 bases at V and 11 bases at J; junction bases unmatched: 12. CDR3 in amino acids: CASSQDPNRGVVKQFF. CDR3 in DNA: TGCGCCAGCAGCCAAGATCCTAACAGGGGGGTTGTTAAGCAGTTCTTC.

This chain connects TRBV19 to TRBJ2-5; D call uncertain. V shed 5 bases and J shed 0 bases, with 19 bases lying between them. Germline values: CDR1 LNHDA, CDR2 SQIVND (reference sequence). CDR3 length: 17 amino acids. DNA of the CDR3: TGTGCCAGTAGTCACCCTCGTGGAGCGCTGTACCAAGAGACCCAGTACTTC. Amino acid sequence: CASSHPRGALYQETQYF.

The chain combines TRBV5-1 with TRBJ1-1, with D possibly TRBD1 on 6 matching bases. Germline CDR1 reads SGHRS; CDR2 reads YFSETQ. V was trimmed by 4 bases and J by 1 base, leaving 11 bases between them. The CDR3 extends over 14 amino acids. The CDR3 region has the DNA TGCGCCAGCAGCGACCCCAGGGGGAACACTGAAGCTTTCTTT. Its translation is CASSDPRGNTEAFF.

The chain uses TRBV9 and TRBJ2-7, with D possibly TRBD2 on 6 matching bases. The germline V gene has CDR1 SGDLS and CDR2 YYNGEE. CDR3 length equals 16 residues. The germline V and J ends were trimmed by 0 bases and 4 bases, with 17 bases remaining between them. Here the CDR3 DNA reads TGTGCCAGCAGCGTAGGCATGGGGACTCATGCATACGAGCAGTACTTC. Protein sequence: CASSVGMGTHAYEQYF.

V and J are TRBV3-1 (or the pseudogene TRBV3-2) and TRBJ2-1; 9 bases match TRBD2. This CDR3 region has 15 residues. V was pared by 4 bases and J by 4 bases, with 5 bases of the junction left unmatched. Germline CDR1 reads LGHDT; CDR2 reads YNNKEL (reference sequence). CDR3: CASSLSGRRYNEQFF. In nucleotides, the CDR3 is TGTGCCAGCAGCCTTAGCGGGAGAAGGTACAATGAGCAGTTCTTC.

This clone has just a few counts. In DNA form, the CDR3 reads TGTGCCAGCAGTCCCTCAGGCGGCAGGGATTCGAATCAGCCCCAGCATTTT. This codes for CASSPSGGRDSNQPQHF. This chain connects TRBV28 to TRBJ1-5; possibly TRBD1 for D (5 bases). Between the trimmed V and J ends, which lost 5 bases and 4 bases, there was a span of 21 bases. The CDR3 spans 17 residues. Germline V gene lookup returns CDR1 MDHEN and CDR2 SYDVKM.

With respect to this clone: Relative to the germline gene, one junction end is altered; a read error may explain this. V is TRBV18 and J is TRBJ1-1; maybe TRBD1 (6 bases). The germline V gene encodes CDR1 KGHSH and CDR2 LQKENI. This CDR3 contains 15 residues. The DNA of the CDR3 is TGTGCCAGCTCACCAGGACAGCTACCGACCGGACACGCATTATTT. It is translated as CASSPGQLPTGHALF. Supplemented by reference TRBV18 and TRBJ1-1, the full variable domain reads NAGVMQNPRHLVRRRGQEARLRCSPMKGHSHVYWYRQLPEEGLKFMVYLQKENIIDESGMPKERFSAEFPKEGPSILRIQQVVRGDSAAYFCASSPGQLPTGHALFGQGTRLTVV.

V is TRBV4-1 and J is TRBJ2-3, with 7 bases aligning to TRBD1. Per germline, CDR1 MGHRA and CDR2 YSYEKL. After removal of 1 base from V and 7 bases from J, the junction contained 2 bases not matched to a gene. The CDR3 consists of 13 residues. The CDR3: CASSQVQGNTQYF. The CDR3 DNA reads TGCGCCAGCAGCCAAGTACAGGGGAATACGCAGTATTTT.

The chain joins TRBV11-2 to TRBJ2-1; a weak D match, TRBD2 (6 bases). Germline V gene sequence: CDR1 SGHAT, CDR2 FQNNGV. The V end lost 5 bases, the J end lost 3 bases, and 8 bases lay between the germline ends. The CDR3 consists of 13 residues. The CDR3 sequence is CASSPGLYNEQFF. The CDR3 coding sequence is TGTGCCAGCAGCCCGGGACTCTACAATGAGCAGTTCTTC.

The rearrangement links TRBV27 to TRBJ2-3; 8 bases are a match to TRBD1. CDR3 length: 15 amino acids. V was pared by 3 bases and J by 3 bases, with 5 bases of the junction left unmatched. Looked up from germline, CDR1 is MNHEY and CDR2 is SMNVEV (reference sequence). The CDR3 loop reads CASSFRWTGTDTQYF. The CDR3 nucleotides read TGTGCCAGCAGTTTTCGTTGGACAGGGACAGATACGCAGTATTTT.